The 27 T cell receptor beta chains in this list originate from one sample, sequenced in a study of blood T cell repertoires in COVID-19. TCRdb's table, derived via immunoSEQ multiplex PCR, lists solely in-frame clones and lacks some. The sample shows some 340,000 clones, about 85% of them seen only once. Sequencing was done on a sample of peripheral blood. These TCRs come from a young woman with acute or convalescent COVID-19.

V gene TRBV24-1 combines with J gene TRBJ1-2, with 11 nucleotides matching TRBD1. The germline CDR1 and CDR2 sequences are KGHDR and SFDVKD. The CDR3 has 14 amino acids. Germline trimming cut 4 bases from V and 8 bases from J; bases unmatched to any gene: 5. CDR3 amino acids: CATSDPGQGEGYTF. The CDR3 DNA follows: TGTGCCACCAGTGACCCGGGACAGGGGGAGGGCTACACCTTC.

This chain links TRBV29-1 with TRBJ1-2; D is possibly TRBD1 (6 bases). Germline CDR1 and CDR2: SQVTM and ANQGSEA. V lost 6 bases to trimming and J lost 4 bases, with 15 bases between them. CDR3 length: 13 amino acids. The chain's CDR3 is CSVSGRQVYGYTF. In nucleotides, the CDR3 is TGCAGCGTAAGCGGGAGACAGGTCTATGGCTACACCTTC.

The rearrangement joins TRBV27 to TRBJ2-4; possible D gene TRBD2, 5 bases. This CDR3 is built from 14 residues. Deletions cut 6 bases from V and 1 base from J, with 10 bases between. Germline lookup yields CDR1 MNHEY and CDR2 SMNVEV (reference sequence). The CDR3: CASRWASAKNIQYF. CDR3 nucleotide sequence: TGTGCCAGCAGATGGGCTAGCGCCAAAAACATTCAGTACTTC.

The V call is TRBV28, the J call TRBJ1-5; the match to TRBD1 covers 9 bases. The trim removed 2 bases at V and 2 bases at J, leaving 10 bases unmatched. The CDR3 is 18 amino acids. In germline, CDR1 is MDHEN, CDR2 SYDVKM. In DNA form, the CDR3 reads TGTGCCAGCAGTTTACGGGACAGGGATACATTGGGCAATCAGCCCCAGCATTTT. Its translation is CASSLRDRDTLGNQPQHF.

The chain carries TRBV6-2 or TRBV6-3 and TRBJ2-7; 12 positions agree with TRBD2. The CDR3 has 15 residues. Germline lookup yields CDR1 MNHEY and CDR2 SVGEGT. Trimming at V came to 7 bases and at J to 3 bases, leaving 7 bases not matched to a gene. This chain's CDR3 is CASTPLAGGLYEQYF. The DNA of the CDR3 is TGTGCCAGCACCCCACTAGCGGGGGGTCTCTACGAGCAGTACTTC.

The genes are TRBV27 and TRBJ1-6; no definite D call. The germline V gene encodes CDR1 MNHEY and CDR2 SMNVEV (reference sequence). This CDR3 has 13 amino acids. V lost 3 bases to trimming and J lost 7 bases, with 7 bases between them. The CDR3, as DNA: TGTGCCAGCAGTTTTAAACTCAATTCACCCCTCCACTTT. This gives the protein CASSFKLNSPLHF.

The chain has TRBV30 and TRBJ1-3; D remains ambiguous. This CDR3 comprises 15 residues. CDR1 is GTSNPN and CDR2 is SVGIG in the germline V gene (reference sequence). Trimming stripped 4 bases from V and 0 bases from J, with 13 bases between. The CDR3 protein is CAWTSPRGSGNTIYF. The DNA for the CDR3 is TGTGCCTGGACGAGCCCCCGTGGCTCTGGAAACACCATATATTTT.

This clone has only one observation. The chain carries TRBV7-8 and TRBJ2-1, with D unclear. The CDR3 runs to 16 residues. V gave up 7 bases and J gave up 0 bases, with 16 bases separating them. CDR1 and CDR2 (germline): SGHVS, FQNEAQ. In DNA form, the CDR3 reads TGTGCCAGCACCCTTGAGGAGTGGAGCTCCTACAATGAGCAGTTCTTC. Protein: CASTLEEWSSYNEQFF.

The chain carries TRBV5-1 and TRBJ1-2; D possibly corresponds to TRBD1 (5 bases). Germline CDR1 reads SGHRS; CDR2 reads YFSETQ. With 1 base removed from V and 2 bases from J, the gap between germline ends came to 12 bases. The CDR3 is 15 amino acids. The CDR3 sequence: CASSLMQGLNYGYTF. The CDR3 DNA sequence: TGCGCCAGCAGCTTGATGCAGGGATTAAACTATGGCTACACCTTC.

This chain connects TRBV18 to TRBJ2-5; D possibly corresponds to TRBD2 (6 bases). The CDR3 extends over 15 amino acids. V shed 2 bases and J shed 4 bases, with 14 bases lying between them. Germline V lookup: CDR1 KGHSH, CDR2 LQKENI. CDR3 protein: CASSPIWRDGETQYF. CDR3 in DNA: TGTGCCAGCTCACCAATTTGGAGGGACGGAGAGACCCAGTACTTC. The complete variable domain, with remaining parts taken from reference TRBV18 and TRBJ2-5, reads NAGVMQNPRHLVRRRGQEARLRCSPMKGHSHVYWYRQLPEEGLKFMVYLQKENIIDESGMPKERFSAEFPKEGPSILRIQQVVRGDSAAYFCASSPIWRDGETQYFGPGTRLLVL.

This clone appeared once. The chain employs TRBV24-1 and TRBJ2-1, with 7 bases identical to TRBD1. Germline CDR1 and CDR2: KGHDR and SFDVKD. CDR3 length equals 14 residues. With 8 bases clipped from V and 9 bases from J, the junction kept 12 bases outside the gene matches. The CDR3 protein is CATNSAVGDSEQFF. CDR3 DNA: TGTGCCACCAATTCAGCGGTTGGGGACAGTGAGCAGTTCTTC.

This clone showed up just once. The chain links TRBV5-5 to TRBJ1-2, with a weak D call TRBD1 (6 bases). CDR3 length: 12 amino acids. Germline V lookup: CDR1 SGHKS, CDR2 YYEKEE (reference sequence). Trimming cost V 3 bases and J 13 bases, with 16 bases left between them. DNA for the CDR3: TGTGCCAGCAGCTCGAAGACAGGCCCCTTCACCTTC. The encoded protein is CASSSKTGPFTF.

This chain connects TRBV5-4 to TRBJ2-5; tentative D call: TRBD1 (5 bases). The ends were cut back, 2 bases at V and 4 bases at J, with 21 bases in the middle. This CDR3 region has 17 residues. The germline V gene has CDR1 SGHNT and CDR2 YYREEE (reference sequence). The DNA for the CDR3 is TGTGCCAGCAGCTTACAGTGGCAGGGTTTAGGGGCAGAGACCCAGTACTTC. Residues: CASSLQWQGLGAETQYF. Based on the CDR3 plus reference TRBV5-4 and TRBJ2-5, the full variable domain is ETGVTQSPTHLIKTRGQQVTLRCSSQSGHNTVSWYQQALGQGPQFIFQYYREEENGRGNFPPRFSGLQFPNYSSELNVNALELDDSALYLCASSLQWQGLGAETQYFGPGTRLLVL.

The CDR3 DNA reads TGTGCCAGCAGTCCGTCTGTAGATACGCAGTATTTT. Protein: CASSPSVDTQYF. J is TRBJ2-3 and V is TRBV2; D remains unclear. The CDR3 has 12 residues. Per the germline V gene, CDR1 is SNHLY and CDR2 is FYNNEI. Trimming removed 5 bases from V and 5 bases from J, with 8 bases in between.

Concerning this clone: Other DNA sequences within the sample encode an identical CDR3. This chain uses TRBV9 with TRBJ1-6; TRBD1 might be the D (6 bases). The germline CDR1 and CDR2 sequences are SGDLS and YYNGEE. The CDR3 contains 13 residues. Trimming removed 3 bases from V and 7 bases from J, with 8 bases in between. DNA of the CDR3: TGTGCCAGCAGCGAGACAGGCAATTCACCCCTCCACTTT. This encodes CASSETGNSPLHF.

CDR3 sequence (DNA): TGTGCCAGCAGCCTTTCGGGTCCAACCCAGCCCCAGCATTTT. This codes for CASSLSGPTQPQHF. The chain is built from TRBV7-9 and TRBJ1-5; D remains ambiguous. Germline V lookup: CDR1 SEHNR, CDR2 FQNEAQ (reference sequence). This CDR3 region has 14 residues. Trimming removed 5 bases at V and 7 bases at J, with 15 bases between.

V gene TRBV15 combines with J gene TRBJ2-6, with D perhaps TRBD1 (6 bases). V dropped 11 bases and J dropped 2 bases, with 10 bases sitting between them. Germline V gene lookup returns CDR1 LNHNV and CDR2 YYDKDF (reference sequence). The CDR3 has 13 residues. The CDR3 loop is CASTGPGANVLTF. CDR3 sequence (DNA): TGTGCCTCAACAGGGCCTGGGGCCAACGTCCTGACTTTC. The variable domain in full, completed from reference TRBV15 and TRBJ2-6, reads DAMVIQNPRYQVTQFGKPVTLSCSQTLNHNVMYWYQQKSSQAPKLLFHYYDKDFNNEADTPDNFQSRRPNTSFCFLDIRSPGLGDTAMYLCASTGPGANVLTFGAGSRLTVL.

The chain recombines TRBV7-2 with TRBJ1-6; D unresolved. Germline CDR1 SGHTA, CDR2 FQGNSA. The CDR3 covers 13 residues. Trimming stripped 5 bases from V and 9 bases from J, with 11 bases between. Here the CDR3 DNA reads TGTGCCAGCAGCCAACAGCAGGCTTCACCCCTCCACTTT. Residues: CASSQQQASPLHF.

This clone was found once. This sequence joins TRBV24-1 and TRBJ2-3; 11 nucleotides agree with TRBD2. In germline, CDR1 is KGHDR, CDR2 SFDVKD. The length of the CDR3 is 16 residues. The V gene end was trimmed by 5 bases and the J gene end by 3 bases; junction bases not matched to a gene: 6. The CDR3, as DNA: TGTGCCACCAGTGCCCTTACTAGCGGGAGTACAGATACGCAGTATTTT. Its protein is CATSALTSGSTDTQYF.

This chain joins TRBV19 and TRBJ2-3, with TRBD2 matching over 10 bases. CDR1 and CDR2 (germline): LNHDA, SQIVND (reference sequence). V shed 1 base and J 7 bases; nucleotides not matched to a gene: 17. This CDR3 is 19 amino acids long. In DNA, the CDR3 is TGTGCCAGTAGTATAGGGGCTAGCGGGGGCGTTATCTCGTGGAATACGCAGTATTTT. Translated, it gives CASSIGASGGVISWNTQYF. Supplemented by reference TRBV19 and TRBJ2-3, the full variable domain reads DGGITQSPKYLFRKEGQNVTLSCEQNLNHDAMYWYRQDPGQGLRLIYYSQIVNDFQKGDIAEGYSVSREKKESFPLTVTSAQKNPTAFYLCASSIGASGGVISWNTQYFGPGTRLTVL.

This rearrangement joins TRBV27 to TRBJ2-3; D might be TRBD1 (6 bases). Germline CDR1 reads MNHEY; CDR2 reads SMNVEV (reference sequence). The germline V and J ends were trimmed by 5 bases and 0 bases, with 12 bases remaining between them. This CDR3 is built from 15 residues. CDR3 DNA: TGTGCCAGCAGTGCTCTGGGGGCCAGCACAGATACGCAGTATTTT. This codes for CASSALGASTDTQYF.

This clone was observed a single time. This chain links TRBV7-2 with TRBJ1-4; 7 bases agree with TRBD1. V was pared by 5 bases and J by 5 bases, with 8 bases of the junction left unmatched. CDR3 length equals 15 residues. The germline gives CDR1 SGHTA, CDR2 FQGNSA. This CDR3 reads CASSPRTGWNEKLFF. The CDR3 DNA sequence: TGTGCCAGCAGCCCCCGGACAGGATGGAATGAAAAACTGTTTTTT.

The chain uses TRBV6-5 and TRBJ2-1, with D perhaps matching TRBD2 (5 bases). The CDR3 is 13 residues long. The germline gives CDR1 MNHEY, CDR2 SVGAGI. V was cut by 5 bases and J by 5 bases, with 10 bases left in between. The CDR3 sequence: CASSRGLDNEQFF. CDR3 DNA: TGTGCCAGCAGTCGAGGACTGGACAATGAGCAGTTCTTC.

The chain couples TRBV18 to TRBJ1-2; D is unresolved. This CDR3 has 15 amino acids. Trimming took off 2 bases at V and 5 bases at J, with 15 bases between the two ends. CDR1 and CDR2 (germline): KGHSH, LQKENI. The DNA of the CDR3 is TGTGCCAGCTCACCATCTGATAGCCCACCGTATGGCTACACCTTC. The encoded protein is CASSPSDSPPYGYTF.

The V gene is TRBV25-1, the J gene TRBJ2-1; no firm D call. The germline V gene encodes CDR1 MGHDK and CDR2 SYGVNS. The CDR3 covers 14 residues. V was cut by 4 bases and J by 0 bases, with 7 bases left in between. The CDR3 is CASSGESSYNEQFF. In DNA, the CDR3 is TGTGCCAGCAGTGGAGAAAGCTCCTACAATGAGCAGTTCTTC.

CDR3 in DNA: TGTGCCAGCAGCCAAGACACAGCTAACTATGGCTACACCTTC. It specifies CASSQDTANYGYTF. The V gene is TRBV14, the J gene TRBJ1-2, with no clear D. The V end was cut by 0 bases, the J end by 0 bases, with 5 bases between. The CDR3 loop spans 14 amino acids. The germline CDR1 and CDR2 sequences are SGHDN and FVKESK.

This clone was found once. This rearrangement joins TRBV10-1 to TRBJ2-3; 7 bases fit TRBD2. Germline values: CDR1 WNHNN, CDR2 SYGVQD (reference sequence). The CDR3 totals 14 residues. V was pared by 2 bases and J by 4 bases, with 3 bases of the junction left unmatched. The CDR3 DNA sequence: TGCGCCAGCAGTGAGGGCGGGAGCCCAGATACGCAGTATTTT. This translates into CASSEGGSPDTQYF.